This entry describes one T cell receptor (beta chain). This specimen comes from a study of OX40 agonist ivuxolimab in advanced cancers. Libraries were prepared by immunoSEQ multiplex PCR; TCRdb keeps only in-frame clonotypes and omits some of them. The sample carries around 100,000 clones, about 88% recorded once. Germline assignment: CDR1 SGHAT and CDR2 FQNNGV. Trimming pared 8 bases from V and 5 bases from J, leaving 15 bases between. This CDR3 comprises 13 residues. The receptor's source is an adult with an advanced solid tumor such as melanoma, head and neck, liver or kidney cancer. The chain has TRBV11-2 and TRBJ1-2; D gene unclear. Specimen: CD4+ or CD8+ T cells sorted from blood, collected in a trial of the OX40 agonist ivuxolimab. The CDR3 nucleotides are TGTGCCAGCGCCATTCGGGAGGAATATGGCTACACCTTC. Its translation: CASAIREEYGYTF.